The 3 T cell receptor beta chains in this list originate from one sample, sequenced in a study of T cell repertoires in cytomegalovirus infection (dated by TCRdb to about 2019). TCRdb records Illumina HiSeq 1500 as the sequencer. Using fastp at Q25 and MiXCR, TCRdb reprocessed the public reads and kept productive beta chains. For every CDR3 protein sequence, its rows merge into one entry that carries the most common genes and DNA. The sample contains around 430,000 distinct CDR3 sequences, roughly 46% of them found a single time. The ten largest clones capture 40% to 50% of the sample. Taken with the paper, the label for treatment or condition translates to: in vitro stimulation with specific CMV peptide epitopes to enrich CMV-specific T cells. No cognate antigen is known for these TCRs. Sequences were derived from cultured PBMCs, sampled from culture after CMV antigen stimulation. The receptor source for this set is a human donor in good health (CMV status not recorded). Some clones in this sample may be carry-over from other donors' samples.

The J gene is TRBJ1-1, the V gene TRBV28; D is unresolved. The CDR3 contains 12 residues. The V gene lost 2 bases and the J gene lost 6 bases, with 7 bases spanning the gap. Germline assignment: CDR1 MDHEN and CDR2 SYDVKM. The CDR3 nucleotides are TGTGCCAGCAGTTTACGGACCCCTGAAGCTTTCTTT. Amino acids: CASSLRTPEAFF.

This clonotype was counted many times. The CDR3 DNA reads as TGTGCCAGCAGCCAGGGGGTCGGTTGGGGGGCCGAGCAGTACTTC. This codes for CASSQGVGWGAEQYF. The chain uses TRBV7-2 and TRBJ2-7; a weak D match, TRBD1 (7 bases). Trimming stripped 5 bases from V and 6 bases from J, with 20 bases between. The germline gives CDR1 SGHTA, CDR2 FQGNSA. CDR3 length equals 15 residues.

This clonotype came up a few times. This chain joins TRBV20-1 and TRBJ2-1; no clear D. Per germline, CDR1 DFQATT and CDR2 SNEGSKA (reference sequence). This CDR3 comprises 11 residues. Trimming pared 5 bases from V and 4 bases from J, leaving 6 bases between. As DNA, the CDR3 is TGCAGTGCTGGTCGGTACAATGAGCAGTTCTTC. It yields the protein CSAGRYNEQFF.